Listed here are 27 T cell receptor beta chains from one sample, sequenced in a study of T cell changes during pregnancy in multiple sclerosis. The protocol was immunoSEQ multiplex PCR, while the TCRdb copy is restricted to in-frame clones and leaves out a portion. The repertoire consists of about 51,000 clones, with 93% occurring once and the leading ten covering around 2%. The material sequenced was peripheral blood, taken in the second trimester of pregnancy. The origin of the receptors is a female donor with multiple sclerosis, enrolled in a pregnancy study.

The chain combines TRBV11-3 with TRBJ2-7, with D tentatively TRBD2 (5 bases). Germline V CDR1 and CDR2: SGHNT, YENEEA. This CDR3 contains 13 residues. V was clipped by 2 bases and J by 5 bases, with 10 bases between them. The CDR3 sequence: CASSLQEADEQYF. In DNA, the CDR3 is TGTGCCAGCAGCTTACAGGAAGCGGACGAGCAGTACTTC.

This sequence joins TRBV18 and TRBJ2-7; 12 positions agree with TRBD2. This CDR3 is 18 amino acids long. V gave up 4 bases and J gave up 5 bases; unmatched junction bases: 15. In germline, CDR1 is KGHSH, CDR2 LQKENI. The CDR3 DNA sequence: TGTGCCAGCTCACAGCTCGCAACTAGCGGGAGGTGGGGCCACGAGCAGTACTTC. Residues: CASSQLATSGRWGHEQYF.

The chain carries TRBV4-1 and TRBJ2-7; the D gene is possibly TRBD1 (6 bases). The ends were cut back, 3 bases at V and 3 bases at J, with 12 bases in the middle. CDR3 length equals 14 residues. Germline assignment: CDR1 MGHRA and CDR2 YSYEKL. Written as DNA, the CDR3 is TGCGCCAGCAGCCACCCAGGGGTAAACTACGAGCAGTACTTC. Its translation is CASSHPGVNYEQYF.

The J gene is TRBJ1-5, the V gene TRBV19; TRBD1 is a possible D gene (5 bases). The V gene's germline CDR1 is LNHDA and CDR2 SQIVND (reference sequence). Trimming removed 3 bases from V and 6 bases from J, with 18 bases in between. CDR3 length: 16 amino acids. In nucleotides, the CDR3 is TGTGCCAGTAGTATGGGGGGAGCTCTTTTTGCTCAGCCCCAGCATTTT. It codes for CASSMGGALFAQPQHF.

This clone came up once. The V call is TRBV7-2, the J call TRBJ2-5; TRBD2 agrees at 8 bases. This CDR3 comprises 16 residues. Germline CDR1 and CDR2: SGHTA and FQGNSA. Trimming removed 2 bases from V and 3 bases from J; junction bases left unmatched: 8. CDR3 DNA sequence: TGTGCCAGCAGCTTACTCACGGCGGGAGGAAAAGAGACCCAGTACTTC. This sequence encodes CASSLLTAGGKETQYF.

The rearrangement links TRBV10-2 to TRBJ2-3, with D unclear. Trimming took 7 bases from V and 2 from J, leaving 7 bases between them. CDR1 is WSHSY, CDR2 SAAADI, per germline. The CDR3 sequence is 12 residues long. CDR3 loop: CASMWATDTQYF. CDR3 nucleotides: TGCGCCAGCATGTGGGCCACAGATACGCAGTATTTT.

This chain joins TRBV9 and TRBJ2-1, with 10 bases identical to TRBD2. This CDR3 contains 18 residues. Germline V CDR1 and CDR2: SGDLS, YYNGEE. V was pared by 4 bases and J by 2 bases, with 12 bases of the junction left unmatched. The CDR3 reads CASSPLGSLAGAYNEQFF. The CDR3 region has the DNA TGTGCCAGCAGCCCCTTGGGATCCCTAGCGGGAGCCTACAATGAGCAGTTCTTC.

The CDR3 sequence is CASRGLAGPATQYF. CDR3 DNA sequence: TGTGCCAGTAGAGGCCTCGCGGGACCGGCAACCCAGTACTTC. The chain combines TRBV19 with TRBJ2-5, with a weak D call TRBD2 (6 bases). V gave up 6 bases and J gave up 8 bases, with 19 bases separating them. The germline V gene encodes CDR1 LNHDA and CDR2 SQIVND (reference sequence). This CDR3 is 14 amino acids long.

The chain recombines TRBV19 with TRBJ2-2; 9 nucleotides align to TRBD2. The V gene end was trimmed by 10 bases and the J gene end by 7 bases; junction bases not matched to a gene: 7. Germline CDR1 and CDR2: LNHDA and SQIVND (reference sequence). CDR3 size: 13 residues. The CDR3 nucleotides read TGTGCCACTAGCGGGGTCCCCGGCGGGGAGCTGTTTTTT. This translates into CATSGVPGGELFF.

The chain links TRBV18 to TRBJ1-5, with D perhaps matching TRBD1 (5 bases). The CDR3 extends over 18 amino acids. V was clipped by 2 bases and J by 6 bases, with 23 bases between them. Per the germline V gene, CDR1 is KGHSH and CDR2 is LQKENI. The CDR3 nucleotides are TGTGCCAGCTCACCAAGGGGCGGCGACCGTGGTTGGAGTCAGCCCCAGCATTTT. It encodes CASSPRGGDRGWSQPQHF.

V and J are TRBV13 and TRBJ2-2, with 8 bases identical to TRBD2. This CDR3 spans 15 amino acids. Unmatched junction bases numbered 8, after V lost 4 bases and J lost 7 bases. Germline assignment: CDR1 PRHDT and CDR2 FYEKMQ (reference sequence). CDR3 sequence (DNA): TGTGCCAGCAGCTACTCGGGAGGGCCTGTCGGGGAGCTGTTTTTT. This translates into CASSYSGGPVGELFF.

This clone has a single count. The rearrangement links TRBV5-4 to TRBJ2-1; TRBD2 matches 11 bases. With V trimmed by 3 bases and J by 4 bases, 6 bases remained unmatched. CDR1 and CDR2 from the germline V gene are SGHNT and YYREEE (reference sequence). This CDR3 spans 16 amino acids. CDR3 DNA sequence: TGTGCCAGCAGCTGGGGGACTAGCGGAAATTACAATGAGCAGTTCTTC. It encodes CASSWGTSGNYNEQFF.

This clone was observed a single time. The J gene is TRBJ2-7, the V gene TRBV7-2; TRBD2 agrees at 7 bases. This CDR3 is 15 amino acids long. Germline CDR1 reads SGHTA; CDR2 reads FQGNSA. After removal of 1 base from V and 4 bases from J, the junction contained 7 bases not matched to a gene. The CDR3 loop is CASSLVGASGYEQYF. In DNA form, the CDR3 reads TGTGCCAGCAGCTTAGTCGGGGCTAGCGGATACGAGCAGTACTTC.

DNA of the CDR3: TGTGCCAGCAGGAACAACAGGGGGAGCAACTATGGCTACACCTTC. Its protein is CASRNNRGSNYGYTF. The V call is TRBV6-6, the J call TRBJ1-2; the match to TRBD1 covers 8 bases. V shed 6 bases and J 2 bases; nucleotides not matched to a gene: 8. The CDR3 spans 15 residues. CDR1 is MNHNY and CDR2 is SVGAGI in the germline V gene (reference sequence).

The gene calls are TRBV7-9 and TRBJ1-2; tentatively, D is TRBD1 (5 bases). This CDR3 comprises 16 residues. CDR1 and CDR2 (germline): SEHNR, FQNEAQ (reference sequence). The V gene lost 2 bases and the J gene lost 6 bases, with 19 bases spanning the gap. The CDR3 bases are TGTGCCAGCAGCTTATCTCTGGGGCAGAATAGGAATGGCTACACCTTC. Its translation: CASSLSLGQNRNGYTF.

J is TRBJ2-3 and V is TRBV2; D gene ambiguous. The CDR3 is 16 amino acids. V lost 8 bases to trimming and J lost 0 bases, with 18 bases between them. Germline CDR1 is SNHLY and CDR2 is FYNNEI. CDR3 sequence reads: CASSLNEHLSTDTQYF. CDR3 DNA sequence: TGTGCCAGCTCTTTGAATGAGCACCTAAGCACAGATACGCAGTATTTT.

The V call is TRBV4-1, the J call TRBJ2-1; D is undetermined. Trimming left V 0 bases short and J 6 bases short, with 9 bases between. Germline loops: CDR1 MGHRA, CDR2 YSYEKL. This CDR3 spans 14 amino acids. The DNA for the CDR3 is TGCGCCAGCAGCCAAGAGATGACTTTCAATGAGCAGTTCTTC. Amino acid sequence: CASSQEMTFNEQFF.

The chain employs TRBV19 and TRBJ1-5; 9 nucleotides line up with TRBD1. CDR3 length: 16 amino acids. Trimming cost V 6 bases and J 7 bases; bases outside gene matches: 13. In germline, CDR1 is LNHDA, CDR2 SQIVND (reference sequence). The CDR3: CASRTERGQGMQPQHF. The DNA of the CDR3 is TGTGCCAGTAGAACAGAACGGGGACAGGGTATGCAGCCCCAGCATTTT. Full variable domain (outside the CDR3, taken from reference TRBV19 and TRBJ1-5): DGGITQSPKYLFRKEGQNVTLSCEQNLNHDAMYWYRQDPGQGLRLIYYSQIVNDFQKGDIAEGYSVSREKKESFPLTVTSAQKNPTAFYLCASRTERGQGMQPQHFGDGTRLSIL.

The chain links TRBV9 to TRBJ2-7; D is possibly TRBD2 (6 bases). The germline V gene has CDR1 SGDLS and CDR2 YYNGEE. V lost 0 bases and J lost 3, with 13 bases in between. The CDR3 covers 15 residues. In nucleotides, the CDR3 is TGTGCCAGCAGCGTAGCTTCGGGACTCGACTACGAGCAGTACTTC. Protein sequence: CASSVASGLDYEQYF.

This CDR3 is CASNNGLGNPYNEQFF. The CDR3 DNA is TGCGCCAGCAATAATGGACTAGGAAATCCCTACAATGAGCAGTTCTTC. This rearrangement joins TRBV5-1 to TRBJ2-1; 7 positions agree with TRBD2. V lost 6 bases and J lost 2; bases outside the gene matches: 11. CDR1 is SGHRS, CDR2 YFSETQ, per germline. The CDR3 length is 16 residues.

The rearrangement links TRBV7-9 to TRBJ2-7; D is possibly TRBD1 (5 bases). V was pared by 3 bases and J by 3 bases, with 9 bases between. Germline-derived CDR1 and CDR2 are SEHNR and FQNEAQ (reference sequence). This CDR3 is built from 13 residues. The CDR3 region is CASSFFQGYEQYF. CDR3 bases: TGTGCCAGCAGCTTTTTTCAGGGCTACGAGCAGTACTTC.

This rearrangement joins TRBV29-1 to TRBJ1-3, with D perhaps TRBD1 (5 bases). The CDR3 runs to 12 residues. The ends were cut back, 7 bases at V and 7 bases at J, with 14 bases in the middle. Germline-derived CDR1 and CDR2 are SQVTM and ANQGSEA. The CDR3 sequence is CSAQRGVNTIYF. In DNA form, the CDR3 reads TGCAGCGCGCAGCGGGGGGTCAACACCATATATTTT.

In this sample, this clone turned up a few times. The chain combines TRBV4-3 with TRBJ2-3, with TRBD1 matching over 7 bases. The CDR3 spans 17 residues. V was clipped by 0 bases and J by 1 base; unmatched bases: 7. Germline CDR1 and CDR2: LGHNA and YSLEER. The chain's CDR3 is CASSQDLGGSGTDTQYF. CDR3 nucleotide sequence: TGCGCCAGCAGCCAAGATTTAGGGGGCTCGGGCACAGATACGCAGTATTTT.

V usage is TRBV7-3 and J usage is TRBJ2-3; D not resolved. The CDR3 runs to 16 residues. Trimming pared 2 bases from V and 4 bases from J, leaving 16 bases between. Per the germline V gene, CDR1 is SGHTA and CDR2 is FQGTGA. The CDR3 nucleotides read TGTGCCAGCAGCTTAGCATTGGCGGCTGGTGCAGATACGCAGTATTTT. It is translated as CASSLALAAGADTQYF.

The V call is TRBV7-2, the J call TRBJ2-2; no clear D. V lost 2 bases to trimming and J lost 2 bases, with 9 bases between them. The CDR3 contains 15 residues. The germline CDR1 and CDR2 sequences are SGHTA and FQGNSA. CDR3 coding DNA: TGTGCCAGCAGCTTAAGGCAGACAAACACCGGGGAGCTGTTTTTT. It encodes CASSLRQTNTGELFF.

The chain joins TRBV15 to TRBJ2-3, with TRBD2 matching 9 bases. Trimming at V came to 7 bases and at J to 3 bases, leaving 2 bases not matched to a gene. The CDR3 consists of 13 residues. Germline values: CDR1 LNHNV, CDR2 YYDKDF (reference sequence). CDR3 protein: CATKREVTDTQYF. As DNA, the CDR3 is TGTGCCACCAAGCGGGAGGTAACAGATACGCAGTATTTT.

The gene calls are TRBV5-6 and TRBJ1-5; TRBD1 is a possible D gene (5 bases). Trimming took 0 bases from V and 2 from J, leaving 6 bases between them. The CDR3 runs to 14 residues. Per germline, CDR1 SGHDT and CDR2 YYEEEE. CDR3 amino acids: CASSLGGGNQPQHF. The CDR3 DNA sequence: TGTGCCAGCAGCTTGGGGGGGGGCAATCAGCCCCAGCATTTT.